This T cell receptor (beta chain) originates from a study of naive and memory T cell subsets. Broader study findings: In CD4 and CD8 cells, diversity dropped from naive through EMRA.

Many counts were recorded for this clonotype. Its cognate antigen is unknown. Both TRBC1 and TRBC2 were covered by a beta constant-region primer of two equimolar oligonucleotides. Four rounds of PCR amplified the ligated cDNA using nested alpha and beta constant-region primers plus SP2. An oligonucleotide with the SP2 primer and a 12-nucleotide UMI was ligated to the cDNA 3' end. One entry per CDR3 protein, called by TCRdb with MiXCR from the UMI-ligation and nested PCR reads. The sample lists 85,000 or so distinct CDR3 sequences, around 9% occurring once. Separate alpha and beta amplification began at the second PCR step. After CD4 positive bead selection, the CD4-negative fraction gave CD8 T cells. Trimming stripped 0 bases from V and 2 bases from J, with 3 bases between. CDR1 SGHRS and CDR2 YFSETQ come from the germline V gene. The CDR3 runs to 12 residues.

The V call is TRBV5-1, the J call TRBJ2-7; D remains ambiguous. Sample: naive CD8+ T cells from blood. This receptor was obtained from a human donor in good health. CDR3 nucleotides: TGCGCCAGCAGCTTGGAGGCCTACGAGCAGTACTTC. Translating it yields CASSLEAYEQYF.